This is a list of T cell receptor beta chains from one sample in a study of cytomegalovirus exposure and HLA in healthy donors. Measured with immunoSEQ multiplex PCR; TCRdb has only the in-frame clones, and not every one. The sample includes about 160,000 clones, under 85% seen only once; the top ten take 1.3% to 1.5%. The sample comprised PBMCs. The receptors originated from a woman aged 25 to 39 in good health and CMV-seronegative. The CDR3 runs from the conserved cysteine through the conserved F or W. Each record gives: CDR3 protein, CDR3 DNA, D gene, V gene, J gene, clone size. A D gene is named only where the DNA matches it firmly. Rows give clone size only sometimes, using once, few, many, or a class for an expanded clone.

CASSPGGLPYGYTF	TGTGCCAGCAGTCCAGGGGGGCTCCCCTATGGCTACACCTTC	TRBD1	TRBV6-6	TRBJ1-2	NA
CASRRQGSETQYF	TGTGCCAGCAGAAGACAGGGGTCAGAGACCCAGTACTTC	TRBD1	TRBV6-1	TRBJ2-5	once
CASRYAGTGENTIYF	TGTGCCAGCAGATATGCCGGGACAGGGGAAAACACCATATATTTT	TRBD1	TRBV6-1	TRBJ1-3	once
CASSALGGWQETQYF	TGTGCCAGCAGTGCCCTTGGGGGGTGGCAAGAGACCCAGTACTTC	NA	TRBV2	TRBJ2-5	few
CASSYTDRGVYYGYTF	TGTGCCAGCAGCTATACAGACAGGGGGGTGTACTATGGCTACACCTTC	TRBD1	TRBV5-6	TRBJ1-2	NA
CASSINSRVGETQYF	TGTGCCAGCAGTATAAACTCCAGGGTAGGAGAGACCCAGTACTTC	NA	TRBV2	TRBJ2-5	once
CASSLLGTGLSQPQHF	TGTGCCAGCAGCCTACTCGGGACAGGGTTGAGTCAGCCCCAGCATTTT	TRBD1	TRBV27	TRBJ1-5	once
CSVEATTNEQFF	TGCAGCGTTGAAGCCACTACCAATGAGCAGTTCTTC	NA	TRBV29-1	TRBJ2-1	NA
CAWSGTNYGYTF	TGTGCCTGGAGCGGGACTAACTATGGCTACACCTTC	NA	TRBV30	TRBJ1-2	few
CASSTSGGITGELFF	TGTGCCAGCAGTACTAGCGGAGGCATCACCGGGGAGCTGTTTTTT	TRBD2	TRBV2	TRBJ2-2	NA
CSVGGQGDYGYTF	TGCAGCGTTGGGGGGCAGGGGGACTATGGCTACACCTTC	TRBD1	TRBV29-1	TRBJ1-2	NA
CASSLSGTGNTEAFF	TGTGCCAGCAGTTTATCCGGGACAGGGAATACTGAAGCTTTCTTT	TRBD1	TRBV2	TRBJ1-1	NA
CASSPLAGAIYNEQFF	TGTGCCAGCTCACCGCTAGCGGGGGCTATCTACAATGAGCAGTTCTTC	TRBD2	TRBV18	TRBJ2-1	NA
CASSPPGGWNTGELFF	TGCGCCAGCAGCCCCCCGGGGGGTTGGAACACCGGGGAGCTGTTTTTT	TRBD2	TRBV5-1	TRBJ2-2	NA
CASSEIAGARDTQYF	TGTGCCAGCAGTGAGATAGCGGGGGCTAGAGATACGCAGTATTTT	TRBD2	TRBV2	TRBJ2-3	few
CAWQRGGITGELFF	TGTGCCTGGCAGCGGGGGGGCATCACCGGGGAGCTGTTTTTT	TRBD2	TRBV30	TRBJ2-2	NA
CASSLRGGVGAGDEQYF	TGTGCCAGCAGCTTACGAGGGGGGGTAGGGGCCGGGGACGAGCAGTACTTC	NA	TRBV7-6	TRBJ2-7	NA
CASSLEGRGKNTEAFF	TGCGCCAGCAGCTTGGAGGGCAGGGGGAAGAACACTGAAGCTTTCTTT	TRBD1	TRBV5-1	TRBJ1-1	NA
CASSQQATGGSPLHF	TGCGCCAGCAGCCAACAAGCTACAGGGGGTTCACCCCTCCACTTT	TRBD1	TRBV4-1	TRBJ1-6	NA
CASSLAGRVGSPLHF	TGTGCCAGCAGCTTAGCGGGCAGGGTTGGTTCACCCCTCCACTTT	NA	TRBV7-2	TRBJ1-6	NA
CASRDRGSTNEKLFF	TGTGCCAGTCGGGACAGGGGGTCAACTAATGAAAAACTGTTTTTT	TRBD1	TRBV19	TRBJ1-4	NA
CASRERGDTGELFF	TGTGCCAGCAGGGAGCGGGGGGACACCGGGGAGCTGTTTTTT	TRBD2	TRBV5-4	TRBJ2-2	NA
CASSIGTGLITNQPQHF	TGTGCCAGCAGCATCGGGACAGGGCTAATCACCAATCAGCCCCAGCATTTT	TRBD1	TRBV7-9	TRBJ1-5	NA
CASSRWGGEDTQYF	TGTGCCAGTAGTCGGTGGGGGGGCGAAGATACGCAGTATTTT	NA	TRBV19	TRBJ2-3	NA
CASRLGQGEAYF	TGTGCCAGCAGACTCGGACAGGGCGAGGCGTACTTC	TRBD1	TRBV28	TRBJ2-7	NA
CASSLTSYEQYF	TGTGCCAGCAGTTTAACTAGTTACGAGCAGTACTTC	NA	TRBV28	TRBJ2-7	NA
CASGTDYGYTF	TGTGCCAGTGGGACAGACTATGGCTACACCTTC	TRBD1	TRBV19	TRBJ1-2	NA
CATSRDVQGGYTF	TGTGCCACCAGCAGAGATGTACAGGGGGGCTACACCTTC	TRBD1	TRBV15	TRBJ1-2	once
CASSPTWGANTQYF	TGTGCCAGCAGCCCTACATGGGGCGCGAATACGCAGTATTTT	NA	TRBV7-2	TRBJ2-3	NA
CASRQGRSNEKLFF	TGTGCCAGTAGACAGGGCCGTTCTAATGAAAAACTGTTTTTT	TRBD1	TRBV10-3	TRBJ1-4	few
CASSAGGTQYF	TGTGCCAGCTCAGCGGGGGGAACCCAGTACTTC	TRBD2	TRBV6-1	TRBJ2-5	NA
CAWSAHRGGRTEAFF	TGTGCCTGGAGTGCACACAGGGGAGGTAGGACTGAAGCTTTCTTT	TRBD1	TRBV30	TRBJ1-1	few
CASSLVGLEAFF	TGTGCCAGCAGCTTAGTGGGCCTTGAAGCTTTCTTT	NA	TRBV7-8	TRBJ1-1	NA
CASSHGTSLRGTGELFF	TGCGCCAGCAGCCACGGGACTAGCCTAAGGGGCACCGGGGAGCTGTTTTTT	TRBD2	TRBV5-1	TRBJ2-2	NA
CSVEDRWTGPTGELFF	TGCAGCGTTGAAGATCGCTGGACAGGGCCCACCGGGGAGCTGTTTTTT	TRBD1	TRBV29-1	TRBJ2-2	few
CASSSNPLRTTTEAFF	TGTGCCAGCAGTTCGAACCCCCTCAGGACAACCACTGAAGCTTTCTTT	NA	TRBV5-5	TRBJ1-1	NA
CATKARVHSNQPQHF	TGTGCCACCAAAGCCAGGGTCCATAGCAATCAGCCCCAGCATTTT	NA	TRBV19	TRBJ1-5	NA
CASSLLRSEAFF	TGTGCCAGCAGTTTGCTGCGGTCTGAAGCTTTCTTT	NA	TRBV28	TRBJ1-1	NA
CASRPPGLRNYGYTF	TGTGCCAGCAGGCCTCCGGGACTCCGAAACTATGGCTACACCTTC	NA	TRBV27	TRBJ1-2	NA
CASSAVLAGTDTQYF	TGTGCCAGTAGTGCCGTCCTAGCGGGCACAGATACGCAGTATTTT	TRBD2	TRBV19	TRBJ2-3	NA
CASSFYSKQETQYF	TGCGCCAGCAGCTTTTACTCTAAACAAGAGACCCAGTACTTC	NA	TRBV5-1	TRBJ2-5	few
CASSLTRGYGYTF	TGTGCCAGCAGTCTCACAAGGGGCTATGGCTACACCTTC	NA	TRBV28	TRBJ1-2	few
CASSRLAGGYNEQFF	TGTGCCAGTAGTCGACTAGCGGGGGGCTACAATGAGCAGTTCTTC	TRBD2	TRBV19	TRBJ2-1	NA
CASSEGGGGGEKLFF	TGTGCCAGCAGTGAAGGAGGAGGGGGCGGGGAAAAACTGTTTTTT	TRBD1	TRBV6-1	TRBJ1-4	NA
CASSVGAGKFF	TGTGCCAGCAGTGTAGGGGCAGGGAAGTTCTTC	NA	TRBV2	TRBJ2-1	few
CATSSPGTGELDEQFF	TGTGCCACCAGCAGCCCCGGGACAGGGGAGTTGGATGAGCAGTTCTTC	TRBD1	TRBV15	TRBJ2-1	NA
CASRAGGRSSYNEQFF	TGTGCCAGTAGAGCGGGGGGCAGGAGCTCCTACAATGAGCAGTTCTTC	TRBD2	TRBV19	TRBJ2-1	NA
CASSVGTASGETQYF	TGTGCCAGCAGCGTCGGGACAGCCTCCGGGGAGACCCAGTACTTC	TRBD1	TRBV9	TRBJ2-5	NA
CASSPADTTGMYGYTF	TGTGCCAGCAGCCCCGCGGACACGACAGGCATGTATGGCTACACCTTC	NA	TRBV5-8	TRBJ1-2	NA
CAWSVYMNTEAFF	TGTGCCTGGAGTGTTTATATGAACACTGAAGCTTTCTTT	NA	TRBV30	TRBJ1-1	NA
CASSIGTSWETQYF	TGTGCCAGTAGTATAGGGACTTCTTGGGAGACCCAGTACTTC	NA	TRBV19	TRBJ2-5	few
CSVDGEGYNEQFF	TGCAGCGTTGATGGGGAGGGTTACAATGAGCAGTTCTTC	TRBD2	TRBV29-1	TRBJ2-1	NA
CASSVAAAPSTF	TGTGCCAGCAGCGTAGCGGCGGCTCCGAGCACCTTC	NA	TRBV9	TRBJ1-2	NA
CASKRGGTNTGELFF	TGTGCCAGCAAGAGGGGGGGGACCAACACCGGGGAGCTGTTTTTT	NA	TRBV2	TRBJ2-2	once
CASSGGLQPEAFF	TGTGCCAGCAGTGGTGGACTCCAACCTGAAGCTTTCTTT	NA	TRBV2	TRBJ1-1	NA
CASGLVGAGSETQYF	TGTGCTAGTGGTTTGGTAGGGGCTGGATCAGAGACCCAGTACTTC	NA	TRBV12-5	TRBJ2-5	NA
CASSQGGGPRYNEQFF	TGTGCCAGCAGCCAAGGAGGGGGTCCCCGGTACAATGAGCAGTTCTTC	NA	TRBV14	TRBJ2-1	NA
CASSPNGNVNSPLHF	TGTGCCAGCAGCCCGAACGGGAATGTGAATTCACCCCTCCACTTT	NA	TRBV11-2	TRBJ1-6	NA